The next 30 T cell receptor beta chains were all read from a single sample in a study of blood T cell repertoires in COVID-19. Sequencing used immunoSEQ multiplex PCR; TCRdb keeps in-frame clones, though not all of them. The data hold some 130,000 clones, with around nine tenths observed a single time. The specimen was peripheral blood. The receptor source for this set is a man aged 55 to 69 with COVID-19, enrolled during active disease.

In its sample, this clone was seen once. This chain links TRBV5-1 with TRBJ1-3; D might be TRBD1 (6 bases). Between the trimmed V and J ends, which lost 0 bases and 4 bases, there was a span of 14 bases. Looked up from germline, CDR1 is SGHRS and CDR2 is YFSETQ. The CDR3 loop spans 16 amino acids. In nucleotides, the CDR3 is TGCGCCAGCAGCTTGGATCGAAAAGGGGGAGGAAACACCATATATTTT. It yields the protein CASSLDRKGGGNTIYF.

The chain uses TRBV24-1 and TRBJ2-2; 11 bases are shared with TRBD2. With V trimmed by 4 bases and J by 5 bases, 5 bases remained unmatched. CDR1 and CDR2 (germline): KGHDR, SFDVKD. This CDR3 contains 16 residues. The CDR3 DNA reads TGTGCCACCAGTGACGTTACTAGCGGGGGTACCGGGGAGCTGTTTTTT. Its protein product is CATSDVTSGGTGELFF.

The chain is built from TRBV5-6 and TRBJ2-2; unclear D gene. The germline V and J ends were trimmed by 4 bases and 6 bases, with 13 bases remaining between them. Germline V gives CDR1 SGHDT, CDR2 YYEEEE. The CDR3 consists of 14 residues. CDR3 loop: CASSPLGRPGELFF. The CDR3 nucleotides read TGTGCCAGCAGCCCCCTAGGAAGGCCCGGGGAGCTGTTTTTT.

This chain links TRBV6-5 with TRBJ1-4; D is unresolved. Germline V gene data show CDR1 as MNHEY and CDR2 as SVGAGI. The CDR3 length is 13 residues. Between the trimmed V and J ends, which lost 10 bases and 3 bases, there was a span of 12 bases. The DNA of the CDR3 is TGTGCCACCAGGAGAGGCCCTAATGAAAAACTGTTTTTT. This translates into CATRRGPNEKLFF.

The chain couples TRBV28 to TRBJ1-5; the match to TRBD1 covers 10 bases. The germline V gene encodes CDR1 MDHEN and CDR2 SYDVKM. The CDR3 totals 16 residues. V was pared by 6 bases and J by 5 bases, with 10 bases of the junction left unmatched. This CDR3 is CASSPLGDRGHQPQHF. CDR3 sequence (DNA): TGTGCCAGCAGCCCCCTCGGAGACAGGGGGCATCAGCCCCAGCATTTT. The variable domain in full, with the rest retrieved from reference TRBV28 and TRBJ1-5, is DVKVTQSSRYLVKRTGEKVFLECVQDMDHENMFWYRQDPGLGLRLIYFSYDVKMKEKGDIPEGYSVSREKKERFSLILESASTNQTSMYLCASSPLGDRGHQPQHFGDGTRLSIL.

Comment on this clone: At one boundary the junction diverges from the germline segment, which might be a read error. V usage is TRBV7-8 and J usage is TRBJ2-3; 12 nucleotides match TRBD2. The CDR3 has 15 amino acids. Germline-derived CDR1 and CDR2 are SGHVS and FQNEAQ. The CDR3 protein is CASSLAGGPVDTQYF. CDR3 DNA: TGTGCCAGCAGCCTAGCGGGAGGGCCTGTAGATACGCAGTATTTT.

The sample holds a few counts of this clone. V usage is TRBV19 and J usage is TRBJ1-5; D is perhaps TRBD1 (6 bases). CDR1 is LNHDA and CDR2 is SQIVND in the germline V gene (reference sequence). Trimming left V 7 bases short and J 0 bases short, with 16 bases between. This CDR3 region has 16 residues. CDR3: CASNGGGDISNQPQHF. DNA of the CDR3: TGTGCCAGTAATGGGGGAGGGGACATTAGCAATCAGCCCCAGCATTTT.

V and J are TRBV4-3 and TRBJ1-2; 10 bases fit TRBD1. Looked up from germline, CDR1 is LGHNA and CDR2 is YSLEER. This CDR3 has 15 residues. V lost 5 bases and J lost 8; bases outside the gene matches: 11. This CDR3 is CASSFGQGGVEGYTF. The CDR3 bases are TGCGCCAGCAGCTTTGGACAGGGGGGAGTCGAAGGCTACACCTTC.

The V and J genes are TRBV19 and TRBJ2-1; D perhaps matches TRBD2 (7 bases). This CDR3 has 18 amino acids. The V end lost 6 bases, the J end lost 6 bases, and 27 bases lay between the germline ends. Germline CDR1 and CDR2: LNHDA and SQIVND (reference sequence). The CDR3 DNA sequence: TGTGCCAGTAGCAACCCCCCACAGGGAGGGAGTCCTGTCAATGAGCAGTTCTTC. Protein product: CASSNPPQGGSPVNEQFF.

The chain links TRBV5-6 to TRBJ2-7; a weak D match, TRBD1 (6 bases). The CDR3 sequence is 13 residues long. Per germline, CDR1 SGHDT and CDR2 YYEEEE. Trimming removed 6 bases at V and 6 bases at J, with 16 bases between. The CDR3 sequence is CASTITGIGEQYF. CDR3 bases: TGTGCCAGCACCATAACAGGGATTGGCGAGCAGTACTTC.

This chain uses TRBV7-8 with TRBJ2-1, with a weak D call TRBD2 (6 bases). Germline lookup yields CDR1 SGHVS and CDR2 FQNEAQ. This CDR3 has 15 residues. Trimming shortened V by 5 bases and J by 2 bases, and 13 bases separated the two germline ends. CDR3 amino acids: CASSGIGGTYNEQFF. In nucleotides, the CDR3 is TGTGCCAGCAGCGGTATCGGGGGAACCTACAATGAGCAGTTCTTC.

The chain combines TRBV20-1 with TRBJ2-1, with D perhaps matching TRBD1 (7 bases). CDR1 and CDR2 (germline): DFQATT, SNEGSKA (reference sequence). The CDR3 contains 10 residues. The DNA for the CDR3 is TGCAGCGACAGGGACTCTGAGCAGTTCTTC. It codes for CSDRDSEQFF.

The V gene is TRBV9, the J gene TRBJ2-1; unclear D gene. The germline gives CDR1 SGDLS, CDR2 YYNGEE. Trimming pared 4 bases from V and 6 bases from J, leaving 11 bases between. The CDR3 extends over 13 amino acids. CDR3 sequence: CASSPRDFNEQFF. Written as DNA, the CDR3 is TGTGCCAGCAGCCCCAGAGACTTCAATGAGCAGTTCTTC.

The chain links TRBV19 to TRBJ1-5; D is ambiguous. The CDR3 runs 14 residues. Germline loops: CDR1 LNHDA, CDR2 SQIVND (reference sequence). Trimming took 7 bases from V and 0 from J, leaving 10 bases between them. The chain's CDR3 is CASKLDVSNQPQHF. The CDR3 DNA reads TGTGCCAGTAAGCTAGACGTTAGCAATCAGCCCCAGCATTTT.

The CDR3: CASRSGGDTEAFF. In DNA form, the CDR3 reads TGTGCCAGCAGGTCCGGGGGGGACACTGAAGCTTTCTTT. This chain joins TRBV6-5 and TRBJ1-1, with a possible D match to TRBD1 (5 bases). The germline gives CDR1 MNHEY, CDR2 SVGAGI. Trimming took off 6 bases at V and 3 bases at J, with 11 bases between the two ends. The length of the CDR3 is 13 residues.

The chain is built from TRBV5-6 and TRBJ1-3; D is ambiguous. This CDR3 contains 16 residues. Per germline, CDR1 SGHDT and CDR2 YYEEEE. The germline V and J ends were trimmed by 6 bases and 0 bases, with 16 bases remaining between them. The CDR3 region is CASTVRGSHSGNTIYF. DNA of the CDR3: TGTGCCAGCACCGTCCGAGGGTCACACTCTGGAAACACCATATATTTT.

This clone was counted a few times. V usage is TRBV18 and J usage is TRBJ2-2; D is perhaps TRBD1 (5 bases). Germline loops: CDR1 KGHSH, CDR2 LQKENI. The CDR3 loop spans 15 amino acids. V was clipped by 8 bases and J by 1 base, with 14 bases between them. The CDR3 protein is CASKLREMNTGELFF. CDR3 nucleotide sequence: TGTGCCAGCAAACTCAGGGAAATGAACACCGGGGAGCTGTTTTTT.

The chain carries TRBV7-3 and TRBJ2-1; 11 nucleotides agree with TRBD2. The CDR3 is 15 residues long. The V gene's germline CDR1 is SGHTA and CDR2 FQGTGA. Trimming at V came to 5 bases and at J to 9 bases, leaving 9 bases not matched to a gene. The CDR3 nucleotides are TGTGCCAGCAGCCCCGGGATAGCGGGAGGGGGTGAGCAGTTCTTC. The encoded protein is CASSPGIAGGGEQFF.

V is TRBV5-5 and J is TRBJ1-2, with no clear D. This CDR3 spans 13 amino acids. CDR1 is SGHKS, CDR2 YYEKEE, per germline (reference sequence). Between the trimmed V and J ends, which lost 4 bases and 1 base, there was a span of 8 bases. The CDR3 loop is CASSPDNNYGYTF. The CDR3 nucleotides read TGTGCCAGCAGCCCAGACAATAACTATGGCTACACCTTC.

The chain is built from TRBV6-5 and TRBJ1-2; TRBD1 aligns across 7 bases. There are 13 residues in the CDR3. The germline gives CDR1 MNHEY, CDR2 SVGAGI. V lost 5 bases, J lost 8 bases, and 8 bases stayed unmatched. The CDR3 nucleotides read TGTGCCAGCAGTCAGAGACAGGGCGAAGGCTACACCTTC. Protein sequence: CASSQRQGEGYTF.

This sequence joins TRBV11-3 and TRBJ2-7; possibly TRBD2 for D (5 bases). CDR3 size: 14 residues. CDR1 SGHNT and CDR2 YENEEA come from the germline V gene. The V gene lost 4 bases and the J gene lost 4 bases, with 14 bases spanning the gap. CDR3 in amino acids: CASSWERDFYEQYF. CDR3 DNA: TGTGCCAGCAGCTGGGAGAGGGATTTTTACGAGCAGTACTTC. Combining the CDR3 with reference TRBV11-3 and TRBJ2-7 gives the whole variable domain EAGVVQSPRYKIIEKKQPVAFWCNPISGHNTLYWYLQNLGQGPELLIRYENEEAVDDSQLPKDRFSAERLKGVDSTLKIQPAELGDSAVYLCASSWERDFYEQYFGPGTRLTVT.

This clone has a single count. V and J are TRBV10-3 and TRBJ2-1; weak D call: TRBD1 (5 bases). CDR3 length: 15 residues. Germline lookup yields CDR1 ENHRY and CDR2 SYGVKD. With 0 bases removed from V and 6 bases from J, the gap between germline ends came to 12 bases. CDR3 protein: CAISESAGIRNEQFF. In DNA form, the CDR3 reads TGTGCCATCAGTGAGTCGGCAGGGATCCGCAATGAGCAGTTCTTC.

The chain carries TRBV30 and TRBJ2-3, with 8 bases aligning to TRBD2. The CDR3 is made up of 16 amino acids. The germline gives CDR1 GTSNPN, CDR2 SVGIG (reference sequence). The ends lost 6 bases at V and 3 bases at J; junction bases unmatched: 14. The DNA of the CDR3 is TGTGCCTGTAACGGCTGTGGAATAGCGGGGACAGATACGCAGTATTTT. Its protein is CACNGCGIAGTDTQYF.

This chain links TRBV2 with TRBJ2-5, with 8 positions matching TRBD2. The CDR3 length is 12 residues. The V and J ends lost 9 bases and 4 bases, in that order; junction bases with no gene match: 4. The V gene's germline CDR1 is SNHLY and CDR2 FYNNEI. For the CDR3, the DNA is TGTGCCAGTCGGGGGGGACCAGAGACCCAGTACTTC. Protein product: CASRGGPETQYF.

This sequence joins TRBV19 and TRBJ2-7; tentatively, D is TRBD1 (6 bases). Germline CDR1 and CDR2: LNHDA and SQIVND (reference sequence). Between the trimmed V and J ends, which lost 3 bases and 5 bases, there was a span of 17 bases. The CDR3 runs to 15 residues. DNA for the CDR3: TGTGCCAGTAGTATTTTCGATGGACAGCACAACGAGCAGTACTTC. Its protein is CASSIFDGQHNEQYF.

A single count supports this clone. The chain has TRBV27 and TRBJ2-1, with unresolved D. Trimming removed 3 bases at V and 10 bases at J, with 16 bases between. The CDR3 loop spans 14 amino acids. Germline V gene sequence: CDR1 MNHEY, CDR2 SMNVEV (reference sequence). DNA for the CDR3: TGTGCCAGCAGTTTCTCCCCTCGACTCCGAGAGCAGTTCTTC. Its translation is CASSFSPRLREQFF.

The chain carries TRBV5-1 and TRBJ1-4, with TRBD1 identical over 11 bases. Trimming removed 4 bases from V and 0 bases from J; junction bases left unmatched: 2. Germline assignment: CDR1 SGHRS and CDR2 YFSETQ. The CDR3 is made up of 16 amino acids. The CDR3 is CASSLGQGATNEKLFF. The CDR3 DNA reads TGCGCCAGCAGCCTGGGACAGGGGGCAACTAATGAAAAACTGTTTTTT.

The rearrangement joins TRBV2 to TRBJ1-2; 7 nucleotides line up with TRBD1. The V segment lost 6 bases and the J segment 13 bases; nucleotides outside the gene matches: 11. The CDR3 is 12 residues long. Germline V CDR1 and CDR2: SNHLY, FYNNEI. In nucleotides, the CDR3 is TGTGCCAGCAGGCCCGGGACAGAGGCGATCACCTTC. It encodes CASRPGTEAITF.

The gene calls are TRBV15 and TRBJ2-3; TRBD2 agrees at 9 bases. With 4 bases clipped from V and 2 bases from J, the junction kept 7 bases outside the gene matches. The CDR3 totals 16 residues. From germline, CDR1 is LNHNV and CDR2 YYDKDF (reference sequence). The CDR3 DNA reads as TGTGCCACCAGCAAGGACGGACTAGCGAACACAGATACGCAGTATTTT. This translates into CATSKDGLANTDTQYF.

A single count supports this clone. V usage is TRBV5-4 and J usage is TRBJ2-5; TRBD2 is a possible D gene (5 bases). The V and J ends lost 4 bases and 3 bases respectively, with 19 bases between them. Germline-derived CDR1 and CDR2 are SGHNT and YYREEE (reference sequence). The CDR3 runs 16 residues. CDR3 in amino acids: CASSTQFGLEKETQYF. For the CDR3, the DNA is TGTGCCAGCAGCACTCAATTCGGACTGGAAAAAGAGACCCAGTACTTC. The variable domain in full, completed from reference TRBV5-4 and TRBJ2-5, reads ETGVTQSPTHLIKTRGQQVTLRCSSQSGHNTVSWYQQALGQGPQFIFQYYREEENGRGNFPPRFSGLQFPNYSSELNVNALELDDSALYLCASSTQFGLEKETQYFGPGTRLLVL.